These 32 T cell receptor beta chains were all obtained from the same sample, sequenced in a study of cytomegalovirus exposure and HLA in healthy donors. The primer mix had 60 Vbeta and 13 Jbeta primers. Data came from immunoSEQ multiplex PCR; TCRdb stores just in-frame clones and leaves some out. The top ten clones hold under 3% of a sample with about 270,000 clones, 65% to 85% of them seen once. Sequencing used PBMCs. All receptors come from a female donor in good health and CMV-seronegative.

This clone has just a few counts. Sequence at one end of the junction differs from germline and may be a read error. The chain uses TRBV7-9 and TRBJ2-3; D is undetermined. The CDR3 is 15 amino acids. The germline CDR1 and CDR2 sequences are SEHNR and FQNEAQ (reference sequence). Here the CDR3 DNA reads TGTTCCAGCAGCTTTGTAAGCACTAGCACAGATACGCAGTATTTT. It specifies CSSSFVSTSTDTQYF.

The chain couples TRBV2 to TRBJ2-2, with unresolved D. Per the germline V gene, CDR1 is SNHLY and CDR2 is FYNNEI. V lost 4 bases and J lost 8, with 5 bases in between. CDR3 length: 11 residues. CDR3 loop: CASSGAGELFF. CDR3 DNA sequence: TGTGCCAGCAGTGGGGCGGGGGAGCTGTTTTTT.

This chain uses TRBV5-4 with TRBJ2-3, with 7 bases identical to TRBD2. CDR1 is SGHNT and CDR2 is YYREEE in the germline V gene (reference sequence). The CDR3 consists of 15 residues. With 6 bases clipped from V and 0 bases from J, the junction kept 7 bases outside the gene matches. The CDR3 sequence is CASTPNGRSTDTQYF. The CDR3 bases are TGTGCCAGCACCCCGAACGGGAGGAGCACAGATACGCAGTATTTT.

V usage is TRBV9 and J usage is TRBJ2-5; 12 bases are a match to TRBD2. Trimming took 4 bases from V and 2 from J; bases not matched to a gene: 6. This CDR3 has 16 amino acids. Germline CDR1 is SGDLS and CDR2 is YYNGEE. The CDR3 spells CASSPRTSGAQETQYF. CDR3 bases: TGTGCCAGCAGCCCTAGGACTAGCGGGGCTCAAGAGACCCAGTACTTC.

This clone has a single count. The chain employs TRBV25-1 and TRBJ2-5; 8 bases map to TRBD2. The assigned J gene may be wrong: the sequence end matches TRBJ2-7 better. This CDR3 region has 13 residues. Germline V gene data show CDR1 as MGHDK and CDR2 as SYGVNS. The CDR3 DNA follows: TGTGCCAGCGCGACTAGCGTCCCCTACGAGCAGTACTTC. Translating gives CASATSVPYEQYF.

The chain has TRBV2 and TRBJ2-7; 9 positions match TRBD1. V was pared by 6 bases and J by 3 bases, with 0 bases of the junction left unmatched. This CDR3 contains 12 residues. The germline CDR1 and CDR2 sequences are SNHLY and FYNNEI. The chain's CDR3 is CASRTGGYEQYF. Written as DNA, the CDR3 is TGTGCCAGCAGGACAGGGGGCTACGAGCAGTACTTC.

Only a few counts were recorded for this clone. The V gene is TRBV27, the J gene TRBJ2-7, with 9 bases matching TRBD2. The CDR3 sequence is 15 residues long. Germline CDR1 MNHEY, CDR2 SMNVEV (reference sequence). Trimming at V came to 5 bases and at J to 6 bases, leaving 11 bases not matched to a gene. The CDR3 DNA follows: TGTGCCAGCAGTCGGGCGGTAGCGGGAGATAGCGAGCAGTACTTC. Translation gives CASSRAVAGDSEQYF.

This clone was counted between two and nine times. CDR3 bases: TGTGCCAGCAGTCTCGGGGAGCAGAATGAGCAGTTCTTC. This gives the protein CASSLGEQNEQFF. This sequence joins TRBV6-4 and TRBJ2-1, with a tentative D call TRBD2 (5 bases). Trimming stripped 5 bases from V and 7 bases from J, with 12 bases between. Germline CDR1 is MRHNA and CDR2 is SNTAGT. CDR3 length: 13 residues.

The chain joins TRBV19 to TRBJ1-2; the D gene is possibly TRBD1 (5 bases). The ends were cut back, 4 bases at V and 8 bases at J, with 14 bases in the middle. Germline V gene data show CDR1 as LNHDA and CDR2 as SQIVND (reference sequence). This CDR3 region has 13 residues. The CDR3: CASSTGLKTGYTF. For the CDR3, the DNA is TGTGCCAGTAGTACGGGACTCAAGACCGGCTACACCTTC.

This clone was found once. This chain uses TRBV7-8 with TRBJ1-5; D gene unclear. The CDR3 covers 13 residues. With 5 bases removed from V and 4 bases from J, the gap between germline ends came to 9 bases. Germline CDR1 is SGHVS and CDR2 is FQNEAQ. CDR3: CASSRVENQPQHF. The CDR3 region has the DNA TGTGCCAGCAGCCGAGTCGAGAATCAGCCCCAGCATTTT.

As for this clone: One junction end does not reproduce the germline sequence, and a read error may be involved. The sample contains more than one DNA sequence encoding this CDR3. CDR3 nucleotides: TGTTCCAGCAGCTTAGGGGGCAGCTCCTACGAGCAGTACTTC. Protein product: CSSSLGGSSYEQYF. The rearrangement joins TRBV7-9 to TRBJ2-7; 7 nucleotides agree with TRBD1. CDR3 length: 14 amino acids. Per the germline V gene, CDR1 is SEHNR and CDR2 is FQNEAQ (reference sequence).

The V gene is TRBV28, the J gene TRBJ1-2; TRBD1 is a possible D gene (5 bases). The CDR3 runs to 13 residues. Germline values: CDR1 MDHEN, CDR2 SYDVKM. Trimming pared 5 bases from V and 4 bases from J, leaving 11 bases between. The CDR3 sequence is CASSLGEVYGYTF. In nucleotides, the CDR3 is TGTGCCAGCAGTCTGGGGGAGGTCTATGGCTACACCTTC.

This chain links TRBV5-6 with TRBJ2-4; TRBD2 agrees at 7 bases. In germline, CDR1 is SGHDT, CDR2 YYEEEE. There are 11 residues in the CDR3. V was clipped by 3 bases and J by 16 bases; unmatched bases: 7. The CDR3 loop is CASSWGGESYF. The CDR3 nucleotides are TGTGCCAGCAGCTGGGGGGGGGAATCTTACTTC.

The rearrangement uses TRBV11-3 and TRBJ2-2; D is possibly TRBD1 (6 bases). Germline CDR1 is SGHNT and CDR2 is YENEEA. CDR3 length equals 14 residues. V was cut by 5 bases and J by 5 bases, with 12 bases left in between. The CDR3 here is CASSPAGETGELFF. DNA of the CDR3: TGTGCCAGCAGCCCCGCAGGGGAGACCGGGGAGCTGTTTTTT. Filled out from reference TRBV11-3 and TRBJ2-2, the complete variable domain reads EAGVVQSPRYKIIEKKQPVAFWCNPISGHNTLYWYLQNLGQGPELLIRYENEEAVDDSQLPKDRFSAERLKGVDSTLKIQPAELGDSAVYLCASSPAGETGELFFGEGSRLTVL.

This rearrangement joins TRBV27 to TRBJ1-3; unclear D gene. CDR1 and CDR2 from the germline V gene are MNHEY and SMNVEV (reference sequence). V lost 6 bases to trimming and J lost 0 bases, with 6 bases between them. The CDR3 totals 13 residues. This CDR3 is CASRGSSGNTIYF. For the CDR3, the DNA is TGTGCCAGCAGAGGGAGCTCTGGAAACACCATATATTTT.

This chain links TRBV7-9 with TRBJ2-2; 9 bases match TRBD2. Germline V gene sequence: CDR1 SEHNR, CDR2 FQNEAQ (reference sequence). This CDR3 is built from 17 residues. V gave up 1 base and J gave up 1 base; unmatched junction bases: 4. The CDR3 bases are TGTGCCAGCAGCTTAGGTCTAGCGGGACGGAACACCGGGGAGCTGTTTTTT. Encoded protein: CASSLGLAGRNTGELFF.

The genes are TRBV27 and TRBJ2-7; D gene ambiguous. Germline CDR1 and CDR2: MNHEY and SMNVEV (reference sequence). Trimming pared 5 bases from V and 3 bases from J, leaving 14 bases between. The CDR3 contains 14 residues. CDR3 bases: TGTGCCAGCAGTGCCACGGCAGGCTACTACGAGCAGTACTTC. Amino acid sequence: CASSATAGYYEQYF.

The chain uses TRBV6-1 and TRBJ2-1; D gene unclear. Trimming shortened V by 4 bases and J by 9 bases, and 10 bases separated the two germline ends. The CDR3 spans 12 residues. Germline loops: CDR1 MNHNS, CDR2 SASEGT. This CDR3 reads CASSGSGFEQFF. The CDR3 nucleotides are TGTGCCAGCAGTGGCTCAGGCTTTGAGCAGTTCTTC.

The rearrangement uses TRBV6-5 and TRBJ2-1, with D uncertain. This CDR3 has 14 amino acids. Germline values: CDR1 MNHEY, CDR2 SVGAGI. V was trimmed by 9 bases and J by 0 bases, leaving 12 bases between them. The CDR3 coding sequence is TGTGCCAGTAGAGATATGAGCTCCTACAATGAGCAGTTCTTC. Its translation: CASRDMSSYNEQFF.

J is TRBJ2-3 and V is TRBV6-1; 7 bases are a match to TRBD2. The V and J ends lost 1 base and 0 bases, in that order; junction bases with no gene match: 1. The CDR3 covers 15 residues. CDR1 is MNHNS, CDR2 SASEGT, per germline. As DNA, the CDR3 is TGTGCCAGCAGTGAAGGGGAGGGTAGCACAGATACGCAGTATTTT. Translation gives CASSEGEGSTDTQYF.

The chain employs TRBV11-2 and TRBJ2-1, with D perhaps matching TRBD2 (7 bases). Germline lookup yields CDR1 SGHAT and CDR2 FQNNGV. V lost 1 base and J lost 2, with 9 bases in between. This CDR3 is 15 amino acids long. The CDR3 loop is CASSLVGGAYNEQFF. As DNA, the CDR3 is TGTGCCAGCAGCTTAGTAGGGGGGGCCTACAATGAGCAGTTCTTC.

The chain combines TRBV28 with TRBJ1-4; the D gene is possibly TRBD1 (6 bases). Germline V gene lookup returns CDR1 MDHEN and CDR2 SYDVKM. This CDR3 region has 14 residues. V lost 4 bases and J 5 bases, leaving 11 bases between the germline ends. This CDR3 reads CASSSTGYNEKLFF. CDR3 sequence (DNA): TGTGCCAGCAGTTCGACAGGTTACAATGAAAAACTGTTTTTT. Looking up the rest from reference TRBV28 and TRBJ1-4 gives the full variable domain: DVKVTQSSRYLVKRTGEKVFLECVQDMDHENMFWYRQDPGLGLRLIYFSYDVKMKEKGDIPEGYSVSREKKERFSLILESASTNQTSMYLCASSSTGYNEKLFFGSGTQLSVL.

The chain has TRBV12-2 and TRBJ2-1; the D call of TRBD2 is as the table states it, not checked on the DNA. TRBV12-2 is termed a pseudogene. This CDR3 has 15 amino acids. CDR3 sequence (DNA): TGTGCAAGTCGCTTAGCGCTAGCGGGAGGGGGTGAGCAGTTCTTC. Translating gives CASRLALAGGGEQFF.

About this clone itself: Compared with germline, one end of the junction differs, possibly owing to a read error. The J gene is TRBJ2-5, the V gene TRBV2, with D tentatively TRBD2 (6 bases). CDR3 length equals 17 residues. The germline V gene encodes CDR1 SNHLY and CDR2 FYNNEI. CDR3 nucleotide sequence: TGTGTCAGCAGTTCGAATAGGAGGGTCACGTACCAAGAGACCCAGTACTTC. Protein sequence: CVSSSNRRVTYQETQYF.

This sequence joins TRBV4-2 and TRBJ1-1; D is undetermined. The CDR3 spans 16 residues. V was pared by 0 bases and J by 5 bases, with 16 bases between. Per germline, CDR1 LGHNA and CDR2 YNFKEQ. CDR3 nucleotides: TGTGCCAGCAGCCAAGATCGTACGGGTTTAAAGACTGAAGCTTTCTTT. Amino acids: CASSQDRTGLKTEAFF.

The chain couples TRBV15 to TRBJ2-3; the D is unclear. Germline-derived CDR1 and CDR2 are LNHNV and YYDKDF (reference sequence). The germline V and J ends were trimmed by 7 bases and 0 bases, with 14 bases remaining between them. The CDR3 is made up of 15 amino acids. The CDR3 coding sequence is TGTGCCACCACGGAGACCGTAACTAGCACAGATACGCAGTATTTT. This encodes CATTETVTSTDTQYF.

The chain joins TRBV9 to TRBJ2-6, with 13 bases matching TRBD2. The CDR3 spans 21 residues. The V gene's germline CDR1 is SGDLS and CDR2 YYNGEE. The junction had 11 bases not matched to a gene; V was cut back by 0 bases and J by 2 bases. This CDR3 reads CASSVDSRGLAGVAGANVLTF. The CDR3 nucleotides read TGTGCCAGCAGCGTAGATTCGCGAGGACTAGCGGGAGTTGCTGGGGCCAACGTCCTGACTTTC.

The chain recombines TRBV7-9 with TRBJ2-7, with D possibly matching TRBD1 (6 bases). Germline assignment: CDR1 SEHNR and CDR2 FQNEAQ (reference sequence). Trimming removed 3 bases at V and 5 bases at J, with 14 bases between. The CDR3 runs 14 residues. CDR3 nucleotides: TGTGCCAGCAGCTTCCCCGGGACATCTAACGAGCAGTACTTC. It specifies CASSFPGTSNEQYF.

This clone came up a few times. The V call is TRBV19, the J call TRBJ2-3; perhaps TRBD1 as D (5 bases). The CDR3 length is 14 residues. Trimming removed 1 base from V and 2 bases from J, with 7 bases in between. Germline V gene lookup returns CDR1 LNHDA and CDR2 SQIVND (reference sequence). The CDR3 here is CASSIGQFTDTQYF. The CDR3 coding sequence is TGTGCCAGTAGTATAGGACAGTTCACAGATACGCAGTATTTT.

The chain couples TRBV19 to TRBJ1-2; TRBD1 aligns across 7 bases. The CDR3 covers 13 residues. V trimming: 5 bases; J trimming: 4 bases; junction bases outside the gene matches: 4. Per the germline V gene, CDR1 is LNHDA and CDR2 is SQIVND (reference sequence). This CDR3 reads CASSWTGSYGYTF. For the CDR3, the DNA is TGTGCCAGTAGTTGGACAGGATCCTATGGCTACACCTTC. Full variable domain (missing parts from reference TRBV19 and TRBJ1-2): DGGITQSPKYLFRKEGQNVTLSCEQNLNHDAMYWYRQDPGQGLRLIYYSQIVNDFQKGDIAEGYSVSREKKESFPLTVTSAQKNPTAFYLCASSWTGSYGYTFGSGTRLTVV.

This sequence joins TRBV14 and TRBJ2-1; unclear D gene. V gave up 5 bases and J gave up 6 bases, with 8 bases separating them. Germline V gene data show CDR1 as SGHDN and CDR2 as FVKESK. This CDR3 contains 12 residues. CDR3 coding DNA: TGTGCCAGCAGCGTTCTAATCAATGAGCAGTTCTTC. Residues: CASSVLINEQFF.

This chain connects TRBV30 to TRBJ2-1; TRBD2 matches 9 bases. J gave up 7 bases and V 4 bases, and 8 bases lay outside the gene matches. The germline V gene has CDR1 GTSNPN and CDR2 SVGIG (reference sequence). CDR3 length: 14 amino acids. CDR3 coding DNA: TGTGCCTGGACCCCCGGGACTAGCTTAAATGAGCAGTTCTTC. It translates to CAWTPGTSLNEQFF.